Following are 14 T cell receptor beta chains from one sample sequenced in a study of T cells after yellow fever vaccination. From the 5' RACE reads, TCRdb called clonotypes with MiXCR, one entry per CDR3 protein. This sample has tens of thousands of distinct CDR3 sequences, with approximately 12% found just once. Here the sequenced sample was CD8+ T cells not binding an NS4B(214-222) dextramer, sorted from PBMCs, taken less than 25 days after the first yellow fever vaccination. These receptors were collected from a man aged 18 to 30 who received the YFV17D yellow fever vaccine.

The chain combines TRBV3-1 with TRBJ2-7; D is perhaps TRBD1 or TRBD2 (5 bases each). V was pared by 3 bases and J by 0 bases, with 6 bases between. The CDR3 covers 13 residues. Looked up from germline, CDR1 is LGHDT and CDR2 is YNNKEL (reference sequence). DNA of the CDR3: TGTGCCAGCAGCCAGGGGACCTCCTACGAGCAGTACTTC. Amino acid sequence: CASSQGTSYEQYF.

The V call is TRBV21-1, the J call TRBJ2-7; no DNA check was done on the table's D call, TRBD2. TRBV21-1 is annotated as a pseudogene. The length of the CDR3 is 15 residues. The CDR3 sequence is CARLARRDYSYEQYV. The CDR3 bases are TGTGCCAGGTTGGCTCGCCGGGACTACTCCTACGAGCAGTACGTC.

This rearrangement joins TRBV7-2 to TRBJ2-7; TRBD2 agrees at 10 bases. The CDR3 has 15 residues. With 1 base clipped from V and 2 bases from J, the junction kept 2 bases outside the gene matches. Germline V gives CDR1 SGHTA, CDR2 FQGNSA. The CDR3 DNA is TGTGCCAGCAGCTTAGGGCTAGCGGGGGCCTACGAGCAGTACGTC. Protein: CASSLGLAGAYEQYV.

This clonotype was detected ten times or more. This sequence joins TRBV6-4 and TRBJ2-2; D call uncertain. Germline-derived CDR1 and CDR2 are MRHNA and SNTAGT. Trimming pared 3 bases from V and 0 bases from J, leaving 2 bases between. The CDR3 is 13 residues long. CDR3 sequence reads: CASSEANTGELFF. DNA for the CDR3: TGTGCCAGCAGTGAGGCGAACACCGGGGAGCTGTTTTTT.

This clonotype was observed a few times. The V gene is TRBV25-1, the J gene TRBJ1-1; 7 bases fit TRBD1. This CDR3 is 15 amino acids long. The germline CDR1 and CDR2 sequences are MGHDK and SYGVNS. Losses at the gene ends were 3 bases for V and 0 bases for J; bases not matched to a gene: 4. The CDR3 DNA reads TGTGCCAGCAGTGATCGGCAGGGGGTGAACACTGAAGCTTTCTTT. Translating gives CASSDRQGVNTEAFF.

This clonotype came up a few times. In DNA form, the CDR3 reads TGCGCCAGCAGCTTTGAGGAGCGGGGGGGCCCTTTACGCAATGAGCAGTTCTTC. This translates into CASSFEERGGPLRNEQFF. The chain links TRBV5-1 to TRBJ2-1, with 10 bases that match TRBD2. The CDR3 runs 18 residues. Germline values: CDR1 SGHRS, CDR2 YFSETQ. Germline trimming cut 2 bases from V and 6 bases from J; bases unmatched to any gene: 14.

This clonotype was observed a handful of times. The CDR3 loop is CASSWETGTYGYTF. DNA for the CDR3: TGTGCCAGCAGCTGGGAAACAGGGACCTATGGCTACACCTTC. The rearrangement uses TRBV7-9 and TRBJ1-2; possibly TRBD1 for D (6 bases). The CDR3 totals 14 residues. The germline CDR1 and CDR2 sequences are SEHNR and FQNEAQ (reference sequence). Trimming cost V 4 bases and J 4 bases, with 13 bases left between them.

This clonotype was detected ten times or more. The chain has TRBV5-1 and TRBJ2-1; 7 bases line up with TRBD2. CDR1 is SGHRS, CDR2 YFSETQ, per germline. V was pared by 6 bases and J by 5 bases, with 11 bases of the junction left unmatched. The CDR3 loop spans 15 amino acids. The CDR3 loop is CASTSRLAVDNEQFF. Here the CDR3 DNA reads TGCGCCAGCACCTCCAGACTAGCAGTTGACAATGAGCAGTTCTTC. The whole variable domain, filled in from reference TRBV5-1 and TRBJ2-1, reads KAGVTQTPRYLIKTRGQQVTLSCSPISGHRSVSWYQQTPGQGLQFLFEYFSETQRNKGNFPGRFSGRQFSNSRSEMNVSTLELGDSALYLCASTSRLAVDNEQFFGPGTRLTVL.

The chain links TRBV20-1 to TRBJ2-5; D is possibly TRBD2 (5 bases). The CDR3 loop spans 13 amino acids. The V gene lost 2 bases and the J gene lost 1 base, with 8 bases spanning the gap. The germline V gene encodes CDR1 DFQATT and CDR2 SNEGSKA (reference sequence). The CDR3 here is CSARPGIQETQYF. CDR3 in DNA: TGCAGTGCTAGACCCGGGATCCAAGAGACCCAGTACTTC.

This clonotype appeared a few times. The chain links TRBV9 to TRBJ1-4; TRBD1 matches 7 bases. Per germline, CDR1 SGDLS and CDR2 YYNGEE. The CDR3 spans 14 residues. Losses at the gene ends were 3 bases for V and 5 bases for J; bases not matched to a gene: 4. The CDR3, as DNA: TGTGCCAGCAGCGAGGGGGCGGAGAATGAAAAACTGTTTTTT. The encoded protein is CASSEGAENEKLFF.

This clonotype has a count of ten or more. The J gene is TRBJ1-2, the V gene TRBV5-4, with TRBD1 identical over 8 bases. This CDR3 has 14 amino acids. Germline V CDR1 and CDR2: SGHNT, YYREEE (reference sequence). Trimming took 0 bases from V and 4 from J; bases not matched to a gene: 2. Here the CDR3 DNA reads TGTGCCAGCAGCTTGGGACAGGGGAGCTATGGCTACACCTTC. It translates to CASSLGQGSYGYTF.

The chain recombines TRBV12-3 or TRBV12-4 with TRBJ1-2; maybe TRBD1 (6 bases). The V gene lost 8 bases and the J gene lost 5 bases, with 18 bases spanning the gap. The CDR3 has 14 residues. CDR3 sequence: CASLARGAGYGYTF. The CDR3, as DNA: TGTGCCAGCCTGGCCAGGGGCGCGGGGTATGGCTACACCTTC.

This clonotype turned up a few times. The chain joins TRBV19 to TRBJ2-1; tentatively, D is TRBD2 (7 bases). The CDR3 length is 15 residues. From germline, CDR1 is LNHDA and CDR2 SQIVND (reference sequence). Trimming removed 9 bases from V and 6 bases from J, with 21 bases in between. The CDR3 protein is CASRTGGGGPNEQFF. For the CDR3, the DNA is TGTGCCAGCCGGACCGGTGGGGGGGGCCCCAATGAGCAGTTCTTC.

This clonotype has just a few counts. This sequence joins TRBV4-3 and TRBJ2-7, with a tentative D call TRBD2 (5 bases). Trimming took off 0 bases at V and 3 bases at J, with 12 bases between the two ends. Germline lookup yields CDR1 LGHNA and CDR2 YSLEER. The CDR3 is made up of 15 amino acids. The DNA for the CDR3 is TGCGCCAGCAGCCAAGAAGTACTAGGGTACTACGAGCAGTACTTC. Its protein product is CASSQEVLGYYEQYF.